This T cell receptor beta chain was sequenced during a study of early T cells in non-severe SARS-CoV-2 infection. V shed 6 bases and J 3 bases; nucleotides not matched to a gene: 1. Germline assignment: CDR1 SNHLY and CDR2 FYNNEI. This CDR3 is 13 amino acids long. A single record per CDR3 protein comes from TCRdb applying MiXCR to the 5' RACE reads. The data show about 58,000 distinct CDR3 sequences, under 15% seen once. J is TRBJ2-3 and V is TRBV2; 9 bases fit TRBD1. The sequence was obtained from an adult who was a healthcare worker with PCR-confirmed SARS-CoV-2 infection or an uninfected control (not recorded which). The sequenced material came from whole blood. The CDR3 DNA is TGTGCCAGCAGAGGACAGGGGACAGATACGCAGTATTTT. This sequence encodes CASRGQGTDTQYF. Full variable domain (missing parts from reference TRBV2 and TRBJ2-3): EPEVTQTPSHQVTQMGQEVILRCVPISNHLYFYWYRQILGQKVEFLVSFYNNEISEKSEIFDDQFSVERPDGSNFTLKIRSTKLEDSAMYFCASRGQGTDTQYFGPGTRLTVL.